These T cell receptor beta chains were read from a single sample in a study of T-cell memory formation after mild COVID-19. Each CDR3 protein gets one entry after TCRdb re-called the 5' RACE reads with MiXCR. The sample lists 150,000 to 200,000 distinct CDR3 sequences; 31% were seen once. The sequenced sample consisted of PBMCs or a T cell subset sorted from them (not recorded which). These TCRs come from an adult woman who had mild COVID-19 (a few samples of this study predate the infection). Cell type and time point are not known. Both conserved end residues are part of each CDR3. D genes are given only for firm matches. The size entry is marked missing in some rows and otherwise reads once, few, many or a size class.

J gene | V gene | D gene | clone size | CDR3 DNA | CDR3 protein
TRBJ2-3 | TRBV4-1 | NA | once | TGCGCCAGCAGCCAAGATGATGTGGGGGGATCCACAGATACGCAGTATTTT | CASSQDDVGGSTDTQYF
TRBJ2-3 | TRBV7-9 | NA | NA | TGTGCCAGCCGAGACGCCACAGATACGCAGTATTTT | CASRDATDTQYF
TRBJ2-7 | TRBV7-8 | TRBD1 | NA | TGTGCCAGCAGCTTAAGGGACGGGACAGGGGTATCCCTTGGCGGTGAGCAGTACTTC | CASSLRDGTGVSLGGEQYF
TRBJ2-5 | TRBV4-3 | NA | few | TGCGCCAGCAGCCAAGGTCTCGCAGAAGAGACCCAGTACTTC | CASSQGLAEETQYF
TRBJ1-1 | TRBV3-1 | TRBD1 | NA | TGTGCCAGCAGCCCCCCGACATACAGGGGCACTGAAGCTTTCTTT | CASSPPTYRGTEAFF
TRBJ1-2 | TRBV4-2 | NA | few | TGTGCCAGCAGCCAAGCGGTTGAAAGTTCTAACTATGGCTACACCTTC | CASSQAVESSNYGYTF
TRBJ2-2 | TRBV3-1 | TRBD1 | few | TGTGCCAGCAGCCAAGAAAGGACAGGGGTCTCGAACACCGGGGAGCTGTTTTTT | CASSQERTGVSNTGELFF
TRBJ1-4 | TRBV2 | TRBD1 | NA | TGTGCCAGCAGTGCCCGGACAGGGGGGGGAAAACTGTTTTTT | CASSARTGGGKLFF
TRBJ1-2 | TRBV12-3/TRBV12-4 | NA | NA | TGTGCCAGCAGTCTATGGGGGACTGCGGCGGAGTATGGCTACACCTTC | CASSLWGTAAEYGYTF
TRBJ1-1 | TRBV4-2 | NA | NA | TGTGCCAGCAGCCAAGGGATATCGGACATCCAAGAAGCTTTCTTT | CASSQGISDIQEAFF
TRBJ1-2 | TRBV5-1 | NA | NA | TGCGCCAGCAGCTTCCAGGGCGACTATGGCTACACCTTC | CASSFQGDYGYTF
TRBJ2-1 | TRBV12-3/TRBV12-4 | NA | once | TGTGCTGTGGCGTCCTACAATGAGCAGTTCTTC | CAVASYNEQFF
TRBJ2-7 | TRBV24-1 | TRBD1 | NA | TGTGCCACCAGTGATCCGGGGACAGGGCCCTCTGACGAGCAGTACTTC | CATSDPGTGPSDEQYF
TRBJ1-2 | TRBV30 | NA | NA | TGTGCCTGGAGCGAGACAGGTAGAGAAGGCTACACCTTC | CAWSETGREGYTF
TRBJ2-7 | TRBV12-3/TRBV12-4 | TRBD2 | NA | TGTGCCAGCAGCCCCCCCCTGACTAGCTCAAACTACGAGCAGTACTTC | CASSPPLTSSNYEQYF
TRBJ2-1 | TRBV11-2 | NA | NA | TGTGCCAGCAGCCTGTCAGGGTTATACAATGAGCAGTTCTTC | CASSLSGLYNEQFF
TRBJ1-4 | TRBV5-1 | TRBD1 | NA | TGCGACAGCAGCCCACGACAGGGGGATGAAAAACTGTTTTTT | CDSSPRQGDEKLFF
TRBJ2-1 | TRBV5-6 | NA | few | TGTGCCAGCAGCTGGATAGGCAATGAGCAGTTCTTC | CASSWIGNEQFF
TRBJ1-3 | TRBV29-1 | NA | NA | TGCAGCGCGGGGGGCTCTGGAAACACCATATATTTT | CSAGGSGNTIYF
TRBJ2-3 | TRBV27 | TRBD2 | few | TGTGCCAGCAGTTCTTGGACTAGCGGGGAAGATACGCAGTATTTT | CASSSWTSGEDTQYF
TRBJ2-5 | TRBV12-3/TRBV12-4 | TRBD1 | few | TGTGCCAGCAGGTTGGGACAGAACGAAGAGACCCAGTACTTC | CASRLGQNEETQYF
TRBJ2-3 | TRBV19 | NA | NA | TGTGCCAGTAGTATAGATCCCCGGGCCACAGATACGCAGTATTTT | CASSIDPRATDTQYF
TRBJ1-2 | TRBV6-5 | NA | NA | TGTGCCAGCGTCTCCTTAAGGCCCGCGCAGCAAGCTAACTATGGCTACACCTTC | CASVSLRPAQQANYGYTF
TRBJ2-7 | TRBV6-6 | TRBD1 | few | TGTGCCAGCAGGCCGACAGGGGGCTACGAGCAGTACTTC | CASRPTGGYEQYF
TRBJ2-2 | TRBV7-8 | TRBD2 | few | TGTGCCAGCAGCTTTAGCGGGAAGGGCGGGGAGCTGTTTTTT | CASSFSGKGGELFF
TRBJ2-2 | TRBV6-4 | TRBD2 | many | TGTGCCAGCGCACTAGCGGGGGATGCCGGGGAGCTGTTTTTT | CASALAGDAGELFF
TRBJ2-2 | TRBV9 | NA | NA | TGTGCCAGCAGCGACCGTCTGGGAGTCGACACCGGGGAGCTGTTTTTT | CASSDRLGVDTGELFF
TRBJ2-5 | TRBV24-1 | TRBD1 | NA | TGTGCCACCAGTGCGGGACAGGGGACGGAGACCCAGTACTTC | CATSAGQGTETQYF
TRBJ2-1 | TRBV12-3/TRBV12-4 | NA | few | TGTGCCAGCAGTCCAGAGTCAGGGGTTTTCTACAATGAGCAGTTCTTC | CASSPESGVFYNEQFF
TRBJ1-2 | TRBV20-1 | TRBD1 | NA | TGCAGTGCTAGAGATCTTTCCGGACAGGACTTCTATGGCTACACCTTC | CSARDLSGQDFYGYTF
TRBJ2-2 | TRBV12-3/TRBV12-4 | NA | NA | TGTGCCAGCAGCCCACGGGTCGGGGAGCTGTTTTTT | CASSPRVGELFF
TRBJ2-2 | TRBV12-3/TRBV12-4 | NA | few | TGTGCCAGCAGTTCAGGAGGTCCAGCGAACACCGGGGAGCTGTTTTTT | CASSSGGPANTGELFF
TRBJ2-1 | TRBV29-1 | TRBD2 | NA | TGCAGCGTTGCCGAGAGCGGGAGCGGTGAGCAGTTCTTC | CSVAESGSGEQFF
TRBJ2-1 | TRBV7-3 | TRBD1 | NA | TGTGCCAGCAGCGGTATGGGAGGACAGGGTTTCTACAATGAGCAGTTCTTC | CASSGMGGQGFYNEQFF
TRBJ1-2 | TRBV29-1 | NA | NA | TGCAGCGTTGGAGAGGGGTTAGTTGGCTACACCTTC | CSVGEGLVGYTF
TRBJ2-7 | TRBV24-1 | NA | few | TGTGCCACCGGCGATGGAGGGGGCTACGAGCAGTACTTC | CATGDGGGYEQYF
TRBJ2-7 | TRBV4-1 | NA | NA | TGCGCCAGCAGCCAAGGTTTCGGGGACGAGCAGTACTTC | CASSQGFGDEQYF
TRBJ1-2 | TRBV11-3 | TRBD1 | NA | TGTGCCAGCAGCTTCCGGGAGACAGGGAAGATCTATGGCTACACCTTC | CASSFRETGKIYGYTF
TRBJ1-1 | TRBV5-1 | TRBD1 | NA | TGCGCCAGCAATCAGGGGGGAGCTGAAGCTTTCTTT | CASNQGGAEAFF
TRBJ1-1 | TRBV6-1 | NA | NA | TGTGCCAGCAGTGGGGTGGGAGGGACTGAAGCTTTCTTT | CASSGVGGTEAFF
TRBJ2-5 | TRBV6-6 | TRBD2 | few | TGTGCCAGCAGGCCACCCAATAGCGGGGGTTCTCAGACCCAGTACTTC | CASRPPNSGGSQTQYF
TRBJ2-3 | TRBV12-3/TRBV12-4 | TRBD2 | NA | TGTGCCAGCAGTTTAGCGCTTGGAGCGGGGGGCAACACAGATACGCAGTATTTT | CASSLALGAGGNTDTQYF
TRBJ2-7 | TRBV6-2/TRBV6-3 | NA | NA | TGTGCCAGCAGATCCCGCCCGCGCTACGAGCAGTACTTC | CASRSRPRYEQYF
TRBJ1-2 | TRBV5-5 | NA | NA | TGTGCCAGCAGCCAACAAGTGGGGGACTTAAACTATGGCTACACCTTC | CASSQQVGDLNYGYTF
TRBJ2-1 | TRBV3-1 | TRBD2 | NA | TGTGCCAGCAGCCAAGTATCCCTAGCGGCCTCCTACAATGAGCAGTTCTTC | CASSQVSLAASYNEQFF
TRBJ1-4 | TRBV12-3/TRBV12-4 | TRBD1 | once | TGTGCCAGCAGTTTGGGGGACAGGAATGAAAAACTGTTTTTT | CASSLGDRNEKLFF
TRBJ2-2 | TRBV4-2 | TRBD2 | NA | TGTGCCAGCAGCCTAGCGGGCAGGGAGCTGTTTTTT | CASSLAGRELFF
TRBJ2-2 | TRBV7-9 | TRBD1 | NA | TGTGCCAGCAGCCGTAGGAACACAGGGGCTGGGGAGCTGTTTTTT | CASSRRNTGAGELFF
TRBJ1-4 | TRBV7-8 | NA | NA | TGTGCCAGCAGCCCTATGGCATCGCAGATTGAAAAACTGTTTTTT | CASSPMASQIEKLFF
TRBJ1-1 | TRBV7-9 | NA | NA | TGTGCCAGCAGCTTCGGGACACCTGAAGCTTTCTTT | CASSFGTPEAFF
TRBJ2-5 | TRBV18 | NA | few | TGTGCCAGCTCACCGAATTGGGGAGAGACCCAGTACTTC | CASSPNWGETQYF
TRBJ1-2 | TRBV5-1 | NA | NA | TGCGCCAGCAGCTTGGAGCAGGGCGTCTACACCTTC | CASSLEQGVYTF
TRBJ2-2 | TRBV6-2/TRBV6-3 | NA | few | TGTGCCAGCGCTGTATCGAACACCGGGGAGCTGTTTTTT | CASAVSNTGELFF